The following is a T cell receptor beta chain sequence with its context. The antigen is undetermined. A multiplex PCR was run with 60 Vbeta primers and 13 Jbeta primers. Generated by immunoSEQ multiplex PCR, the TCRdb table keeps only in-frame clones and is missing some. This sample has some 85,000 clones; about 74% occur once, and the top ten carry about 2.9%. These data come from a study of cytomegalovirus exposure and HLA in healthy donors. Study-level findings and limits: A previous analysis found most TCR beta V segments productive roughly 87% or roughly 30% of the time. In a later analysis, a missense DCLRE1C variant was linked to TCR beta V- and J-gene trimming.

The CDR3 consists of 17 residues. Looked up from germline, CDR1 is SGHKS and CDR2 is YYEKEE (reference sequence). Trimming removed 2 bases from V and 0 bases from J; junction bases left unmatched: 4. V is TRBV5-5 and J is TRBJ2-6; TRBD1 aligns across 8 bases. This TCR was recovered from a man in his forties or fifties in good health and CMV-seronegative. What was sequenced was PBMCs. The CDR3 region has the DNA TGTGCCAGCAGCTTTACAGGGGGAAACTCTGGGGCCAACGTCCTGACTTTC. Translating it yields CASSFTGGNSGANVLTF.